This T cell receptor (beta chain) was documented in a study of blood T cells in healthy people across ages. V lost 6 bases and J 15 bases, leaving 24 bases between the germline ends. Germline values: CDR1 SQVTM, CDR2 ANQGSEA. CDR3 length: 13 amino acids. Overall study results and limits: With donor CMV status unknown, expanded clonotype changes were possibly confounded.

Next came a second PCR, run for 7 to 11 cycles, which used a sample-barcoded 5' primer along with a J-beta primer mix. Paired-end reads containing CDR3 totaled no fewer than 3 million for each sample. TCRdb reprocessed the 5' RACE reads via MiXCR and lists one record per CDR3 protein. The repertoire holds about 1.4 million distinct CDR3 sequences, 55% to 75% seen once, with 6.5% to 8.5% in the top ten. Notes on this clonotype: Its antigen remains unidentified.

Donor samples were obtained from healthy Caucasian individuals from Russia, aged about 6 to 100. Per sample, a minimum of 6 million PBMCs were isolated. The clonotype originates from a young man in good health. V gene TRBV29-1 combines with J gene TRBJ2-1, with D perhaps TRBD2 (6 bases). The sample taken for sequencing was blood. This chain's CDR3 is CSVDHTRDSHLFF. The CDR3 DNA reads TGCAGCGTAGATCATACCCGGGACTCACATCTGTTCTTC.